This T cell receptor (beta chain) was identified during a study of T cell changes during pregnancy in multiple sclerosis. The method was immunoSEQ multiplex PCR; TCRdb's version includes in-frame clones alone and lacks a portion of them. The sample lists over 35,000 clones, about 94% occurring once. Germline CDR1 SNHLY, CDR2 FYNNEI. V was shortened by 8 bases and J by 0 bases, with 11 bases between the two germline ends. This CDR3 is 14 amino acids long. Sequences were derived from CD4+ T cells from peripheral blood mononuclear cells, sampled in the second trimester of pregnancy. The TCR originated in a female donor with multiple sclerosis, enrolled in a pregnancy study. This sequence joins TRBV2 and TRBJ2-4; D uncertain. This CDR3 reads CASLLSLAKNIQYF. The DNA of the CDR3 is TGTGCCAGCCTCTTGAGTTTAGCCAAAAACATTCAGTACTTC.